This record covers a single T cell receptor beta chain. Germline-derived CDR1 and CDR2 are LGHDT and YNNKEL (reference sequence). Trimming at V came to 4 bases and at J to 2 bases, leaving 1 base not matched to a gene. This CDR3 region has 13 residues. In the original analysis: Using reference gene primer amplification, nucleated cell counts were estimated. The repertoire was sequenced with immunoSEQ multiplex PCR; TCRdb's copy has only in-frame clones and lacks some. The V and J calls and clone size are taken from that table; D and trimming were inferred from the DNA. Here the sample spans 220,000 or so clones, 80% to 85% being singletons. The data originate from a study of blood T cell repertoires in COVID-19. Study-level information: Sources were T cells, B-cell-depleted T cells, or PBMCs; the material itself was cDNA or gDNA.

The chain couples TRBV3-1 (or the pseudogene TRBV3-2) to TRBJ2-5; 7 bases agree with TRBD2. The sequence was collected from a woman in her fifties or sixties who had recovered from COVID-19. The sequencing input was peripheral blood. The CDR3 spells CASSRDYQETQYF. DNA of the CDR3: TGTGCCAGCAGCCGGGACTATCAAGAGACCCAGTACTTC.